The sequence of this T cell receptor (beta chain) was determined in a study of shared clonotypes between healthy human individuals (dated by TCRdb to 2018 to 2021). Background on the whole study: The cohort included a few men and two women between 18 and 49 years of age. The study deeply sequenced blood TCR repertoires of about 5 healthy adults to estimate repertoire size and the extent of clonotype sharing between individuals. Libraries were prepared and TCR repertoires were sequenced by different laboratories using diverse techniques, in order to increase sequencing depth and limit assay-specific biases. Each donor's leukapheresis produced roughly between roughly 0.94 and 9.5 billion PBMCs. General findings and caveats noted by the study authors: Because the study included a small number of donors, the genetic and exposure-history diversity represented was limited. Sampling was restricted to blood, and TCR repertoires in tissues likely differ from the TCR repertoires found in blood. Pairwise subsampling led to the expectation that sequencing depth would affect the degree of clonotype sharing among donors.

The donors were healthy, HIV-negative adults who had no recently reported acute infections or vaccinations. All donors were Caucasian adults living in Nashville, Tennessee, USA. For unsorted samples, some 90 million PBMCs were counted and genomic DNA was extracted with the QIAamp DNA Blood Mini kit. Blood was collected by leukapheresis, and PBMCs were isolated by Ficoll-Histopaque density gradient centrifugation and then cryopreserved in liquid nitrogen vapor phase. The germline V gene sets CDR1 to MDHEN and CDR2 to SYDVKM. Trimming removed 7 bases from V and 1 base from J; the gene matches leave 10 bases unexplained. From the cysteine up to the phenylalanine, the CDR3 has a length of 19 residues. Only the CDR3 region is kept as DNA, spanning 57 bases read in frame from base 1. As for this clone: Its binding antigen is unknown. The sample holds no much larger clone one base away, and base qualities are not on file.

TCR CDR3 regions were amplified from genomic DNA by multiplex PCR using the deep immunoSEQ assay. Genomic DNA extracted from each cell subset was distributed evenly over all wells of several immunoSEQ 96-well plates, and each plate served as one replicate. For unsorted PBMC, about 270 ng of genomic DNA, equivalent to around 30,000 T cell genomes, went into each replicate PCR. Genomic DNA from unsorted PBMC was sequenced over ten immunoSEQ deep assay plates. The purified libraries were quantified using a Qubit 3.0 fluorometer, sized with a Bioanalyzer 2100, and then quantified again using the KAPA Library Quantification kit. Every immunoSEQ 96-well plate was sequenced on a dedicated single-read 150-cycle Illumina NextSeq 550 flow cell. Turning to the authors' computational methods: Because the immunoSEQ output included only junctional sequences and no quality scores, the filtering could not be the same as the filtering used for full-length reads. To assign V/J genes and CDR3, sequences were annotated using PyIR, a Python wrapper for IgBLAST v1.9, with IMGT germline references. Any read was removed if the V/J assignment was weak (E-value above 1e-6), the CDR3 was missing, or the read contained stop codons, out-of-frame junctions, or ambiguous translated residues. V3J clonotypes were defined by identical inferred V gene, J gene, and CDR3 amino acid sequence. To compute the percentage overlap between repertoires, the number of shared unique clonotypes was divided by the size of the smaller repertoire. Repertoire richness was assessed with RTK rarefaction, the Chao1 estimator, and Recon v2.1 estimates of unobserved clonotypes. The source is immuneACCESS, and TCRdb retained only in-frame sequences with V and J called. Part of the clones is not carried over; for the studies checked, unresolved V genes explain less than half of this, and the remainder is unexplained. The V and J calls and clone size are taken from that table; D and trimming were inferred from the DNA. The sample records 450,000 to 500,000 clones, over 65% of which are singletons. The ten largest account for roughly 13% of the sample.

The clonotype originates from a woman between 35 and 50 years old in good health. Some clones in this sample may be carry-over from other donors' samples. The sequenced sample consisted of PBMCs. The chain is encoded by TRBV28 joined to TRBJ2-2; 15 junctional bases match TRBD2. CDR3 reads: CASKPTSGLAGGNTGELFF. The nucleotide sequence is TGTGCCAGCAAACCAACCTCGGGACTAGCGGGAGGGAACACCGGGGAGCTGTTTTTT.